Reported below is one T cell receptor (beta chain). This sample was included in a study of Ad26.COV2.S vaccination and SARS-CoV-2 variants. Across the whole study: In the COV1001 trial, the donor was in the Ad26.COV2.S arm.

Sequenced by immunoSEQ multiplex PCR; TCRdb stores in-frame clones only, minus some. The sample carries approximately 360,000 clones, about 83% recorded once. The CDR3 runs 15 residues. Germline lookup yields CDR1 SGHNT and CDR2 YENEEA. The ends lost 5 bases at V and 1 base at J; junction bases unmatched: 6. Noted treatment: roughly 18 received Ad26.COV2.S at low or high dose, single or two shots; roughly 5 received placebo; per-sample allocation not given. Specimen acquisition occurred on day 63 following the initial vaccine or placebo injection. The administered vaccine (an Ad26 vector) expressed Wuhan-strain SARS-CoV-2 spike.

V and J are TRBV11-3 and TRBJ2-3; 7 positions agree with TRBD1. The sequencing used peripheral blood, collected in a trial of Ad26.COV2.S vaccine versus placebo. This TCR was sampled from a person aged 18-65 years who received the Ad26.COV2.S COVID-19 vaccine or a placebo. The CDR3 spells CASSHTTGGTDTQYF. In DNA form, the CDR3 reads TGTGCCAGCAGCCATACCACAGGGGGCACAGATACGCAGTATTTT.